This is a list of T cell receptor beta chains from one sample in a study of tissue T cells after allogeneic stem cell transplantation. Libraries were prepared by immunoSEQ multiplex PCR; TCRdb keeps only in-frame clonotypes and omits some of them. The sample yields roughly 4,000 clones, approximately 63% seen once. The source material was tissue from the ileum, sampled at autopsy. The receptors originated from a male donor older than 55 with lung cancer. The CDR3 runs from the conserved cysteine through the conserved F or W. Each record gives: CDR3 DNA, CDR3 protein, V gene, clone size, J gene, D gene. A D gene is named only where the DNA matches it firmly. Expanded clones get a size class; other rows say once, few or many, or leave the size out.

CDR3 DNA: TGCAGCGTTAGATCCGGAGGCTGGGAAGAGCAGTACTTC
CDR3 protein: CSVRSGGWEEQYF
V gene: TRBV29-1
clone size: -
J gene: TRBJ2-7
D gene: -

CDR3 DNA: TGTGCCAGCACCCCTTACCGTCGCACAGATACGCAGTATTTT
CDR3 protein: CASTPYRRTDTQYF
V gene: TRBV6-6
clone size: -
J gene: TRBJ2-3
D gene: -

CDR3 DNA: TGTGCCAGCAGCGGGGACACCACTGAAGCTTTCTTT
CDR3 protein: CASSGDTTEAFF
V gene: TRBV12-3/TRBV12-4
clone size: -
J gene: TRBJ1-1
D gene: -

CDR3 DNA: TGTGCCAGCAGCCAGCAATACAGGGCCCAAGAGACCCAGTACTTC
CDR3 protein: CASSQQYRAQETQYF
V gene: TRBV3-1/TRBV3-2
clone size: -
J gene: TRBJ2-5
D gene: -

CDR3 DNA: TGCGCCAGCAGCTTGTCTCAGTTGAACACCGGGGAGCTGTTTTTT
CDR3 protein: CASSLSQLNTGELFF
V gene: TRBV5-1
clone size: -
J gene: TRBJ2-2
D gene: -

CDR3 DNA: TGTGCCTGGAGTCCACAGACAGGTCGGGGGCAGTACTTC
CDR3 protein: CAWSPQTGRGQYF
V gene: TRBV30
clone size: -
J gene: TRBJ2-7
D gene: -

CDR3 DNA: TGTGCCAGCAGTAGGGGGGCACGGCAGCCCCAGCATTTT
CDR3 protein: CASSRGARQPQHF
V gene: TRBV27
clone size: -
J gene: TRBJ1-5
D gene: -

CDR3 DNA: TGTGCCAGCAGTTACGATATGGGACAGAGGGGGCTAATCGATGGCTACACCTTC
CDR3 protein: CASSYDMGQRGLIDGYTF
V gene: TRBV6-2/TRBV6-3
clone size: -
J gene: TRBJ1-2
D gene: TRBD1

CDR3 DNA: TGTGCCAGCAGCTCCCTCAGGGTTGAAGGAGAGACCCAGTACTTC
CDR3 protein: CASSSLRVEGETQYF
V gene: TRBV7-7
clone size: once
J gene: TRBJ2-5
D gene: -

CDR3 DNA: TGTGCCAGCAGCTTGGACTCCGGGGGGGTCAATGAGCAGTTCTTC
CDR3 protein: CASSLDSGGVNEQFF
V gene: TRBV5-6
clone size: -
J gene: TRBJ2-1
D gene: TRBD2

CDR3 DNA: TGCGCCAGCAGCCAACGTGGGACTAGCGGGTTTGTTGAGCAGTTCTTC
CDR3 protein: CASSQRGTSGFVEQFF
V gene: TRBV4-1
clone size: few
J gene: TRBJ2-1
D gene: TRBD2

CDR3 DNA: TGTGCCAGCAGCGCCCCGGGACGAACAGCCGGGGAGCTGTTTTTT
CDR3 protein: CASSAPGRTAGELFF
V gene: TRBV5-4
clone size: -
J gene: TRBJ2-2
D gene: -

CDR3 DNA: TGTGCCACCAGCTGGTCCGGGAGTGAGCAGTTCTTC
CDR3 protein: CATSWSGSEQFF
V gene: TRBV7-9
clone size: -
J gene: TRBJ2-1
D gene: -

CDR3 DNA: TGTGCCAGCAGCTTCTACGGGAGCTCCTACGAGCAGTACTTC
CDR3 protein: CASSFYGSSYEQYF
V gene: TRBV7-2
clone size: few
J gene: TRBJ2-7
D gene: -

CDR3 DNA: TGTGCCAGCAGCCTTGGGTCTAATCGGGACTATGGCTACACCTTC
CDR3 protein: CASSLGSNRDYGYTF
V gene: TRBV7-9
clone size: -
J gene: TRBJ1-2
D gene: -

CDR3 DNA: TGCGCCAGCAGCAGTACAGGGGCCAATCAATCACCCCTCCACTTT
CDR3 protein: CASSSTGANQSPLHF
V gene: TRBV5-1
clone size: -
J gene: TRBJ1-6
D gene: TRBD1

CDR3 DNA: TGCGCCAGCAGCCAAGGACGGCAAAACATTCAGTACTTC
CDR3 protein: CASSQGRQNIQYF
V gene: TRBV4-3
clone size: -
J gene: TRBJ2-4
D gene: -

CDR3 DNA: TGTGCCAGCACCGACATCGGGGCGGGGGCGGCAGATACGCAGTATTTT
CDR3 protein: CASTDIGAGAADTQYF
V gene: TRBV7-2
clone size: large
J gene: TRBJ2-3
D gene: -

CDR3 DNA: TGTGCCAGCAGTTCTAAAGGGGACAGGGGAGACTATGGCTACACCTTC
CDR3 protein: CASSSKGDRGDYGYTF
V gene: TRBV7-6
clone size: -
J gene: TRBJ1-2
D gene: TRBD1

CDR3 DNA: TGTGCCAGCAGCGTAGGTGTGGGCGGCTACGAGCAGTACTTC
CDR3 protein: CASSVGVGGYEQYF
V gene: TRBV9
clone size: -
J gene: TRBJ2-7
D gene: -

CDR3 DNA: TGTGCCAGCAGTCCTCGGGACGGCGGAGATACGCAGTATTTT
CDR3 protein: CASSPRDGGDTQYF
V gene: TRBV27
clone size: -
J gene: TRBJ2-3
D gene: -

CDR3 DNA: TGCGCCAGCAGCCAAGGATCGGGCGATCAGGGGGCCTATGGCTACACCTTC
CDR3 protein: CASSQGSGDQGAYGYTF
V gene: TRBV4-3
clone size: large
J gene: TRBJ1-2
D gene: TRBD1

CDR3 DNA: TGCGCCAGCAGACCCAAAAAGGGGCAGCTCCCCACCGGGGAGCTGTTTTTT
CDR3 protein: CASRPKKGQLPTGELFF
V gene: TRBV10-2
clone size: -
J gene: TRBJ2-2
D gene: -

CDR3 DNA: TGTGCCCAACCAAGCACCAGCTCCTATAATTCACCCCTCCACTTT
CDR3 protein: CAQPSTSSYNSPLHF
V gene: TRBV30
clone size: -
J gene: TRBJ1-6
D gene: -

CDR3 DNA: TGCGCCAGCAGCTTGACGGGGGGAAGCGAGCAGTACTTC
CDR3 protein: CASSLTGGSEQYF
V gene: TRBV5-1
clone size: -
J gene: TRBJ2-7
D gene: TRBD2

CDR3 DNA: TGTGCCAGCAGTTCCACTAGCGGGAGAGCAAAACAGGTCACCGGGGAGCTGTTTTTT
CDR3 protein: CASSSTSGRAKQVTGELFF
V gene: TRBV28
clone size: -
J gene: TRBJ2-2
D gene: TRBD2

CDR3 DNA: TGTGCCAGCAGGGGACAGGGGGCATCCTACGAGCAGTACTTC
CDR3 protein: CASRGQGASYEQYF
V gene: TRBV6-5
clone size: -
J gene: TRBJ2-7
D gene: TRBD1

CDR3 DNA: TGTGCCAGCAGCTCGACAGGGGGCGTAGAGACCCAGTACTTC
CDR3 protein: CASSSTGGVETQYF
V gene: TRBV5-6
clone size: -
J gene: TRBJ2-5
D gene: TRBD1

CDR3 DNA: TGTGCCAGCAGTTTCGATAACCTCTATGGCTACACCTTC
CDR3 protein: CASSFDNLYGYTF
V gene: TRBV27
clone size: -
J gene: TRBJ1-2
D gene: -

CDR3 DNA: TGTGCCAGCAGTAGGGACTCTCGAGGGACGGCTGAAAAACTGTTTTTT
CDR3 protein: CASSRDSRGTAEKLFF
V gene: TRBV27
clone size: once
J gene: TRBJ1-4
D gene: -

CDR3 DNA: TGTGCCAGCAGTTCTGGGGCGACTTACAATGAGCAGTTCTTC
CDR3 protein: CASSSGATYNEQFF
V gene: TRBV27
clone size: -
J gene: TRBJ2-1
D gene: -

CDR3 DNA: TGTGCCAGTAGTATTCAGGGTAGACTGGCCTACGAGCAGTACTTC
CDR3 protein: CASSIQGRLAYEQYF
V gene: TRBV19
clone size: few
J gene: TRBJ2-7
D gene: -

CDR3 DNA: TGTGCCAGCAGCTTAGGGGACAGGGCCCATGAAAAACTGTTTTTT
CDR3 protein: CASSLGDRAHEKLFF
V gene: TRBV7-2
clone size: -
J gene: TRBJ1-4
D gene: TRBD1